Presented here are 15 T cell receptor beta chains from one specimen sequenced in a study of OX40 agonist ivuxolimab in advanced cancers. Repertoires were generated with immunoSEQ multiplex PCR, while TCRdb's copy carries only in-frame clones and drops some. The sample lists about 75,000 clones, approximately 84% seen once, with roughly 15% in the top ten. This sample comprised CD4+ or CD8+ T cells sorted from blood, obtained in a trial of the OX40 agonist ivuxolimab. The source of these receptors is an adult with an advanced solid tumor such as melanoma, head and neck, liver or kidney cancer.

The rearrangement joins TRBV5-4 to TRBJ2-1, with D possibly matching TRBD2 (6 bases). Germline values: CDR1 SGHNT, CDR2 YYREEE (reference sequence). The V and J ends lost 2 bases and 8 bases respectively, with 20 bases between them. The CDR3 is 16 residues long. Here the CDR3 reads CASSFLTWGGVDEQFF. CDR3 DNA: TGTGCCAGCAGCTTCCTTACGTGGGGCGGGGTGGATGAGCAGTTCTTC. Complete variable domain (other parts from reference TRBV5-4 and TRBJ2-1): ETGVTQSPTHLIKTRGQQVTLRCSSQSGHNTVSWYQQALGQGPQFIFQYYREEENGRGNFPPRFSGLQFPNYSSELNVNALELDDSALYLCASSFLTWGGVDEQFFGPGTRLTVL.

This clone appeared once. The chain is built from TRBV28 and TRBJ2-4; 11 bases are shared with TRBD2. The CDR3 loop spans 16 amino acids. The germline gives CDR1 MDHEN, CDR2 SYDVKM. J gave up 0 bases and V 5 bases, and 3 bases lay outside the gene matches. The CDR3 DNA is TGTGCCAGCAGTCACCTAGCGGGAGGAGCCAAAAACATTCAGTACTTC. Protein sequence: CASSHLAGGAKNIQYF.

The CDR3 here is CASTPRGGSSYEQYF. The CDR3 region has the DNA TGTGCCAGCACGCCCCGGGGCGGGAGCTCCTACGAGCAGTACTTC. This chain links TRBV6-1 with TRBJ2-7, with 7 bases aligning to TRBD2. The ends lost 7 bases at V and 0 bases at J; junction bases unmatched: 9. The CDR3 consists of 15 residues. The germline CDR1 and CDR2 sequences are MNHNS and SASEGT.

The CDR3 DNA sequence: TGTGCCAGCAGTTTACAGGGGCAAAACTCCTACGAGCAGTACTTC. Translation: CASSLQGQNSYEQYF. The chain links TRBV28 to TRBJ2-7; possibly TRBD1 for D (6 bases). This CDR3 is built from 15 residues. Germline V gene sequence: CDR1 MDHEN, CDR2 SYDVKM. V was cut by 2 bases and J by 0 bases, with 11 bases left in between.

This clone was seen only a few times. This chain joins TRBV6-5 and TRBJ1-1, with 10 bases that match TRBD1. J lost 14 bases, V lost 6 bases, and 12 bases had no gene match. This CDR3 spans 13 amino acids. Germline assignment: CDR1 MNHEY and CDR2 SVGAGI. CDR3 residues: CASSRPGQGGEFF. The CDR3 bases are TGTGCCAGCAGCCGCCCAGGACAGGGGGGAGAGTTCTTT.

The chain links TRBV28 to TRBJ1-5, with TRBD1 as a possible D gene (5 bases). The CDR3 length is 14 residues. The V and J ends lost 7 bases and 4 bases respectively, with 14 bases between them. Per germline, CDR1 MDHEN and CDR2 SYDVKM. CDR3 DNA: TGTGCCAGCAAGGAGGCAGGGATAAATCAGCCCCAGCATTTT. The encoded protein is CASKEAGINQPQHF.

This clone was detected once. J is TRBJ1-1 and V is TRBV7-9; D gene ambiguous. V was pared by 4 bases and J by 5 bases, with 11 bases between. CDR1 is SEHNR, CDR2 FQNEAQ, per germline (reference sequence). This CDR3 has 13 residues. CDR3 sequence (DNA): TGTGCCAGCAGCTCCATGAGGAATACTGAAGCTTTCTTT. Protein: CASSSMRNTEAFF.

Many counts were recorded for this clone. The chain is built from TRBV28 and TRBJ2-7; D possibly uses TRBD1 or TRBD2 (5 bases each). Germline-derived CDR1 and CDR2 are MDHEN and SYDVKM. The CDR3 has 15 amino acids. Trimming cost V 4 bases and J 3 bases, with 16 bases left between them. CDR3 sequence: CASSSGTFLGYEQYF. As DNA, the CDR3 is TGTGCCAGCAGTTCCGGGACCTTCCTTGGCTACGAGCAGTACTTC.

The chain links TRBV4-2 to TRBJ2-3; 10 bases align to TRBD1. V dropped 2 bases and J dropped 3; count of bases not matched to a gene: 5. This CDR3 comprises 16 residues. CDR1 and CDR2 (germline): LGHNA, YNFKEQ. The CDR3 DNA is TGTGCCAGCAGCCAACGGGACAGGGGAGGGACAGATACGCAGTATTTT. Its protein product is CASSQRDRGGTDTQYF.

There are a few counts of this clone. This chain links TRBV11-2 with TRBJ1-2; D remains unclear. Germline V CDR1 and CDR2: SGHAT, FQNNGV. V lost 7 bases, J lost 7 bases, and 19 bases lay in between. This CDR3 region has 14 residues. CDR3 in amino acids: CASTGSQKTSGYTF. CDR3 in DNA: TGTGCCAGCACGGGGAGTCAGAAGACCTCTGGCTACACCTTC.

V is TRBV5-6 and J is TRBJ1-5; D unclear. V lost 3 bases, J lost 6 bases, and 10 bases lay in between. Looked up from germline, CDR1 is SGHDT and CDR2 is YYEEEE. The CDR3 has 13 amino acids. CDR3 bases: TGTGCCAGCAGCTCCGCGGTGGGTCAGCCCCAGCATTTT. Its protein product is CASSSAVGQPQHF. The complete variable domain, with remaining parts taken from reference TRBV5-6 and TRBJ1-5, reads DAGVTQSPTHLIKTRGQQVTLRCSPKSGHDTVSWYQQALGQGPQFIFQYYEEEERQRGNFPDRFSGHQFPNYSSELNVNALLLGDSALYLCASSSAVGQPQHFGDGTRLSIL.

The chain employs TRBV18 and TRBJ2-1; 8 bases fit TRBD2. Germline CDR1 and CDR2: KGHSH and LQKENI. This CDR3 is built from 14 residues. V lost 4 bases, J lost 9 bases, and 8 bases stayed unmatched. Here the CDR3 DNA reads TGTGCCAGCTCACTTTGGCGGGAGGATGTTGAGCAGTTCTTC. It is translated as CASSLWREDVEQFF.

V is TRBV18 and J is TRBJ1-4; D perhaps matches TRBD1 (5 bases). The ends were cut back, 3 bases at V and 8 bases at J, with 22 bases in the middle. Germline V gene lookup returns CDR1 KGHSH and CDR2 LQKENI. The CDR3 is 17 residues long. The CDR3 nucleotides read TGTGCCAGCTCACCGTCTGGGACGGCCGTTGATAAGGAAAAACTGTTTTTT. Its translation is CASSPSGTAVDKEKLFF.

The chain links TRBV7-9 to TRBJ2-1; TRBD2 agrees at 7 bases. V shed 5 bases and J 10 bases; nucleotides not matched to a gene: 5. The length of the CDR3 is 12 residues. Germline-derived CDR1 and CDR2 are SEHNR and FQNEAQ (reference sequence). The CDR3 coding sequence is TGTGCCAGCAGCCGCGGGAGCTTCGAGCAGTTCTTC. It encodes CASSRGSFEQFF.

The chain links TRBV2 to TRBJ2-5; D call uncertain. Trimming took 2 bases from V and 6 from J, leaving 7 bases between them. Germline CDR1 reads SNHLY; CDR2 reads FYNNEI. CDR3 length: 12 amino acids. The CDR3 spells CASSERGQTQYF. CDR3 nucleotides: TGTGCCAGCAGTGAACGTGGGCAGACCCAGTACTTC.